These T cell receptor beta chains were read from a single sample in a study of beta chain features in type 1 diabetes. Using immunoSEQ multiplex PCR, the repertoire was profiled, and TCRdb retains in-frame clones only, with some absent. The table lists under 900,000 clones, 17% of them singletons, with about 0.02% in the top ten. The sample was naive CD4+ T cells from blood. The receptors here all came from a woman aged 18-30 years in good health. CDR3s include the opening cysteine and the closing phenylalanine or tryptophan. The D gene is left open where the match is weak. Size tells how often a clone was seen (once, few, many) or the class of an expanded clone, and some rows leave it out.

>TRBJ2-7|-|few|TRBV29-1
CSALRDSSLYEQYF
TGCAGCGCCCTCCGGGACTCCTCCCTCTACGAGCAGTACTTC
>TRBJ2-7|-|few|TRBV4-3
CASSQGRGTYEQYF
TGCGCCAGCAGCCAAGGGCGGGGAACCTACGAGCAGTACTTC
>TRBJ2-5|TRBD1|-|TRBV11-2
CASSPSQGGPVLVYF
TGTGCCAGCAGCCCCTCACAGGGGGGCCCCGTTTTGGTCTACTTC
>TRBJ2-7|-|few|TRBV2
CASSEIQGAPFGQYF
TGTGCCAGCAGTGAGATACAGGGAGCCCCTTTTGGGCAGTACTTC
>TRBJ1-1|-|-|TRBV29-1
CSARTGVTEAFF
TGCAGCGCCCGGACGGGGGTCACTGAAGCTTTCTTT
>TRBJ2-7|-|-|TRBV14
CASSQKEQYF
TGTGCCAGCAGCCAAAAGGAGCAGTACTTC
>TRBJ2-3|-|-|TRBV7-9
CASSRNFPTQATQYF
TGTGCCAGCAGCCGAAACTTTCCGACCCAGGCTACGCAGTATTTT
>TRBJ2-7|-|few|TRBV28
CASSRSYEQYF
TGTGCCAGCAGCCGCTCCTACGAGCAGTACTTC
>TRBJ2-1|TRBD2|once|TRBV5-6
CASSLNRDYRFF
TGTGCCAGCAGCTTAAACCGGGACTATAGGTTCTTC
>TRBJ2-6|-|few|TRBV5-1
CASSQGQLPPGANVLTF
TGCGCCAGCAGCCAGGGCCAATTACCCCCTGGGGCCAACGTCCTGACTTTC
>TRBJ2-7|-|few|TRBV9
CASSVGGDLSYEQYF
TGTGCCAGCAGCGTAGGAGGGGACCTCTCCTACGAGCAGTACTTC
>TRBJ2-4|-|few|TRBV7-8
CASSLGVGIGAKNIQYF
TGTGCCAGCAGCTTAGGGGTAGGAATCGGAGCCAAAAACATTCAGTACTTC
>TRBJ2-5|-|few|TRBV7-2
CASSYLRTASPETQYF
TGTGCCAGCAGTTACCTCCGGACAGCCTCCCCAGAGACCCAGTACTTC
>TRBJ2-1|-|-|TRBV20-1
CSASGWGVEFF
TGCAGTGCTTCTGGATGGGGGGTGGAATTCTTC
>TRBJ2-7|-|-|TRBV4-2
CASSQEEGAYEQYF
TGTGCCAGCAGCCAAGAGGAGGGGGCCTACGAGCAGTACTTC
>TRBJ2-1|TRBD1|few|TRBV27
CASRGTGQSEQFF
TGTGCCAGCAGAGGGACAGGGCAGAGTGAGCAGTTCTTC
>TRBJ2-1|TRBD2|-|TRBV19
CASSEGGPRNEQFF
TGTGCCAGTAGTGAGGGAGGGCCTCGTAATGAGCAGTTCTTC
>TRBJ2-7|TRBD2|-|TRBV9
CASSETSGSVDEQYF
TGTGCCAGCAGCGAAACTAGCGGGAGTGTCGACGAGCAGTACTTC
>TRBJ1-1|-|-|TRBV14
CASSQVPGGGPTEAFF
TGTGCCAGCAGCCAAGTCCCTGGGGGGGGTCCCACTGAAGCTTTCTTT
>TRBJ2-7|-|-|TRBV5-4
CASSTTTARDYEQYF
TGTGCCAGCAGCACCACGACAGCTAGGGACTACGAGCAGTACTTC
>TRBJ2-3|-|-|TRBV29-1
CSAGVTDTQYF
TGCAGCGCCGGGGTGACAGATACGCAGTATTTT
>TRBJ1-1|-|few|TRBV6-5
CASSYGGGDTEAFF
TGTGCCAGCAGTTACGGGGGAGGTGACACTGAAGCTTTCTTT
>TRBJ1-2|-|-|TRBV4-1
CASSQPTRGLNYGYTF
TGCGCCAGCAGCCAACCTACAAGGGGTTTGAACTATGGCTACACCTTC
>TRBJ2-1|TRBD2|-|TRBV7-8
CASSLALRLAGTYNEQFF
TGTGCCAGCAGCTTAGCGCTCAGGCTAGCGGGTACCTACAATGAGCAGTTCTTC
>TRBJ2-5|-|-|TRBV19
CASSASETGGETQYF
TGTGCCAGTAGTGCATCCGAAACAGGTGGCGAGACCCAGTACTTC
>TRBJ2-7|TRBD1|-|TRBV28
CAIRDRGSYEQYF
TGTGCCATCCGGGACAGGGGCTCCTACGAGCAGTACTTC
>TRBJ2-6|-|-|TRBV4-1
CASSLTELSSGANVLTF
TGCGCCAGCAGCCTGACAGAATTATCCTCTGGGGCCAACGTCCTGACTTTC
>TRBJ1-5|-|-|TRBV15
CATSRDPRQPQHF
TGTGCCACCAGCAGAGATCCCCGCCAGCCCCAGCATTTT
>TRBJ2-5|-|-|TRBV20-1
CSANQETQYF
TGCAGTGCTAATCAAGAGACCCAGTACTTC
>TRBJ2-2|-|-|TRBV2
CASRGTLSGELFF
TGTGCCAGCAGGGGTACGTTGTCCGGGGAGCTGTTTTTT
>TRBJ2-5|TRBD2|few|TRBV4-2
CASTPDLAGGETQYF
TGTGCCAGCACGCCAGACCTAGCGGGGGGGGAGACCCAGTACTTC
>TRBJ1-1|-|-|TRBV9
CASSVGMGANTEAFF
TGTGCCAGCAGCGTAGGGATGGGGGCGAACACTGAAGCTTTCTTT
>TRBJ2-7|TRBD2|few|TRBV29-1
CSVTSGTFEQYF
TGCAGCGTGACTAGCGGGACATTCGAGCAGTACTTC
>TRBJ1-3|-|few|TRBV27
CASSLKQGHGNTIYF
TGTGCCAGCAGTTTAAAGCAGGGTCATGGAAACACCATATATTTT
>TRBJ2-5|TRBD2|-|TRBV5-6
CASSPRLSRGLAFKETQYF
TGTGCCAGCAGCCCTCGGCTCTCTAGGGGACTAGCGTTTAAAGAGACCCAGTACTTC
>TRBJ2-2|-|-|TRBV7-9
CASSPGTANTGELFF
TGTGCCAGCAGCCCTGGGACTGCGAACACCGGGGAGCTGTTTTTT
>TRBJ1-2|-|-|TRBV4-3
CASSQGSQQYGYTF
TGCGCCAGCAGCCAGGGCTCGCAGCAGTATGGCTACACCTTC
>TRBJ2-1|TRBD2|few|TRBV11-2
CASSLHLGLAGVREQFF
TGTGCCAGCAGCTTACACCTCGGACTAGCGGGAGTCCGTGAGCAGTTCTTC
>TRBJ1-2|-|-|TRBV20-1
CSAEGYTF
TGCAGTGCAGAAGGCTACACCTTC
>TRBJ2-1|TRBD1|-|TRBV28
CASSPRQGRSYNEQFF
TGTGCCAGCAGTCCCCGACAGGGCCGCTCCTACAATGAGCAGTTCTTC
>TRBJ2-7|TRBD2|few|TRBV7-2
CASSAHPTSVLYEQYF
TGTGCCAGCAGCGCGCACCCGACTAGCGTACTCTACGAGCAGTACTTC
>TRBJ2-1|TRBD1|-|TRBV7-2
CASSPGTGWGNEQFF
TGTGCCAGCAGCCCCGGGACAGGGTGGGGCAATGAGCAGTTCTTC
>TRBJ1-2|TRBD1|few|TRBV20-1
CSANRGAGYTF
TGCAGTGCTAACAGGGGGGCTGGCTACACCTTC
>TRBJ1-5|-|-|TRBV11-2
CASSLSGTNQPQHF
TGTGCCAGCAGCTTATCAGGGACCAATCAGCCCCAGCATTTT
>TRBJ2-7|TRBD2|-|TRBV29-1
CSVELAGVYEQYF
TGCAGCGTAGAACTAGCGGGAGTCTACGAGCAGTACTTC
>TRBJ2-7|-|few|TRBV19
CASSISRTGLYEQYF
TGTGCCAGTAGTATCTCGAGGACCGGACTCTACGAGCAGTACTTC
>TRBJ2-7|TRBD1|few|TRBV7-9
CASSLGTGPYEQYF
TGTGCCAGCAGCTTGGGGACAGGCCCCTACGAGCAGTACTTC
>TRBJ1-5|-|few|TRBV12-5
CASVGSDQPQHF
TGTGCTAGTGTAGGAAGCGATCAGCCCCAGCATTTT
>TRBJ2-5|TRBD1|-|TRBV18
CASSPRQGNQETQYF
TGTGCCAGCTCACCCAGACAGGGGAACCAAGAGACCCAGTACTTC
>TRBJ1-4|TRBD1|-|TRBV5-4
CASSWTGTGEAQRKLFF
TGTGCCAGCAGCTGGACCGGGACAGGGGAAGCTCAGCGAAAACTGTTTTTT